This T cell receptor beta chain was sequenced in a study of cytomegalovirus exposure and HLA in healthy donors. Study-level information: Around 86 million unique TCRs, all from HLA-typed donors, were included in an early release of the data.

Notes on the study in general: In a later analysis, an Asian-associated ancestry cluster reportedly showed fewer N-insertions than the roughly 710-donor mean. Near-uniform donor sequencing depth was presumed by presence/absence analyses.

PCR was performed using 60 Vbeta and 13 Jbeta primers. The repertoire was sequenced with immunoSEQ multiplex PCR; TCRdb's copy has only in-frame clones and lacks some. Among 120,000 to 150,000 clones, roughly four fifths were seen once, and the ten largest hold 2% to 3%. This clone came up a few times. Its antigen is undetermined. CDR3 length: 14 amino acids. V was clipped by 5 bases and J by 2 bases; unmatched bases: 1. Germline CDR1 and CDR2: MNHEY and SMNVEV (reference sequence). The source is a male donor in good health and CMV-seronegative. The V call is TRBV27, the J call TRBJ2-7; TRBD2 matches at 12 bases. The source material was PBMCs. Written as DNA, the CDR3 is TGTGCCAGCAGTCCTAGCGGGGGGGCCTACGAGCAGTACTTC. Translation: CASSPSGGAYEQYF.